These 25 T cell receptor beta chains originate from one sample sequenced in a study of human T cells and chemical hapten exposure (dated by TCRdb to 2020 to 2022). In light of the paper, this sample's time point label describes: patch test 2, 6 weeks after DPC sensitization. Sample treatment or condition, as interpreted from the label and publication: therapeutic diphenylcyclopropenone sensitization with weekly scalp DPC. The method was RACE. TCRdb records NextSeq 500 as the sequencer. In TCRdb, the public reads were trimmed at Q25 with fastp and aligned with MiXCR, with productive beta chains retained. Merged by CDR3 protein, the rows form single entries marked with the most common genes and DNA. The sample table shows a few hundred thousand distinct CDR3 sequences, and about 6.3% are seen once. The top ten clones comprise less than 6.5% of the sample. Sequenced here: whole blood, sampled in connection with sensitization to the hapten diphenylcyclopropenone (DPC). These receptors were obtained from a woman aged 18 to 35 with alopecia areata. Some clones in this sample may be carry-over from other donors' samples.

The chain links TRBV28 to TRBJ1-5; TRBD1 matches at 7 bases. Germline trimming cut 5 bases from V and 2 bases from J; bases unmatched to any gene: 9. This CDR3 comprises 16 residues. CDR1 is MDHEN, CDR2 SYDVKM, per germline. Here the CDR3 reads CASSLRTGRGNQPQHF. CDR3 bases: TGTGCCAGCAGTCTCCGGACAGGTCGGGGCAATCAGCCCCAGCATTTT.

The rearrangement links TRBV7-9 to TRBJ2-3; 13 bases are shared with TRBD2. This CDR3 spans 17 amino acids. Germline V lookup: CDR1 SEHNR, CDR2 FQNEAQ (reference sequence). With V trimmed by 6 bases and J by 7 bases, 13 bases remained unmatched. The CDR3 region has the DNA TGTGCCAGCAGTCTGCCGGGACTAGCGGGGATGGTAAATACGCAGTATTTT. Amino acid sequence: CASSLPGLAGMVNTQYF.

This clonotype was observed a handful of times. The chain couples TRBV4-1 to TRBJ2-4; 15 bases agree with TRBD2. V shed 4 bases, J shed 1 base, and the junction held 5 bases outside the gene matches. Germline CDR1 is MGHRA and CDR2 is YSYEKL. The length of the CDR3 is 18 residues. The CDR3 DNA is TGCGCCAGCAGCCCCGGACTAGCGGGGGGGCGGGCCAAAAACATTCAGTACTTC. It yields the protein CASSPGLAGGRAKNIQYF.

The chain uses TRBV12-3 or TRBV12-4 and TRBJ1-4; no reliable D call. CDR3 length equals 10 residues. The V gene lost 6 bases and the J gene lost 8 bases, with 4 bases spanning the gap. In DNA form, the CDR3 reads TGTGCCAGCAGAGGGGAAAAACTGTTTTTT. This codes for CASRGEKLFF.

This clonotype came up many times. V is TRBV12-3 or TRBV12-4 and J is TRBJ1-5; 9 bases are a match to TRBD1. Trimming took 10 bases from V and 7 from J; bases not matched to a gene: 8. CDR3 length equals 13 residues. The CDR3 nucleotides are TGTGCCACAAGCAGGGACAGGGAACAGCCCCAGCATTTT. This translates into CATSRDREQPQHF.

The rearrangement joins TRBV7-9 to TRBJ2-7; D is ambiguous. The germline V and J ends were trimmed by 2 bases and 3 bases, with 5 bases remaining between them. Germline loops: CDR1 SEHNR, CDR2 FQNEAQ (reference sequence). This CDR3 is built from 12 residues. Written as DNA, the CDR3 is TGTGCCAGCAGCTTATACCGCTACGAGCAGTACTTC. Encoded protein: CASSLYRYEQYF.

This clonotype was counted many times. The V gene is TRBV20-1, the J gene TRBJ1-3, with D unresolved. Trimming stripped 3 bases from V and 1 base from J, with 16 bases between. The CDR3 is 16 amino acids. CDR1 is DFQATT and CDR2 is SNEGSKA in the germline V gene (reference sequence). CDR3 sequence (DNA): TGCAGTGCTAGTAGAGCGGGAATCGCATCTGGAAACACCATATATTTT. This codes for CSASRAGIASGNTIYF.

The chain joins TRBV24-1 to TRBJ1-2; 8 bases map to TRBD1. Germline V gives CDR1 KGHDR, CDR2 SFDVKD. V was pared by 4 bases and J by 2 bases, with 5 bases of the junction left unmatched. The CDR3 runs 15 residues. The CDR3 loop is CATSDERTGNYGYTF. CDR3 bases: TGTGCCACCAGTGACGAGAGGACAGGGAACTATGGCTACACCTTC.

This clonotype came up many times. The V and J genes are TRBV12-3 or TRBV12-4 and TRBJ2-1; D gene unclear. V was clipped by 3 bases and J by 4 bases, with 10 bases between them. The CDR3 totals 14 residues. This CDR3 is CASSLNVGYNEQFF. As DNA, the CDR3 is TGTGCCAGCAGTTTGAACGTCGGTTACAATGAGCAGTTCTTC.

A few counts support this clonotype. The V call is TRBV5-4, the J call TRBJ1-4; 7 bases are a match to TRBD1. The CDR3 contains 16 residues. Trimming cost V 4 bases and J 4 bases; bases outside gene matches: 10. CDR1 SGHNT and CDR2 YYREEE come from the germline V gene (reference sequence). The CDR3 DNA reads TGTGCCAGCAGCCCGGACCCGGGACAGCGTAATGAAAAACTGTTTTTT. It specifies CASSPDPGQRNEKLFF.

This clonotype was seen at least ten times. The chain has TRBV7-6 and TRBJ2-3; tentative D call: TRBD1 (5 bases). CDR1 is SGHVS, CDR2 FNYEAQ, per germline. CDR3 length: 14 residues. Trimming took 5 bases from V and 2 from J, leaving 11 bases between them. The CDR3 region is CASSVTEATDTQYF. CDR3 DNA: TGTGCCAGCAGCGTGACAGAAGCCACAGATACGCAGTATTTT.

The chain has TRBV6-5 and TRBJ2-5; 13 positions agree with TRBD2. Unmatched junction bases numbered 6, after V lost 5 bases and J lost 6 bases. The CDR3 runs to 15 residues. Germline V gene lookup returns CDR1 MNHEY and CDR2 SVGAGI. In nucleotides, the CDR3 is TGTGCCAGCAGTCAAGGACTAGCGGGGGTGAAGACCCAGTACTTC. Translating gives CASSQGLAGVKTQYF.

This rearrangement joins TRBV10-3 to TRBJ2-3; 12 bases are shared with TRBD2. CDR1 is ENHRY and CDR2 is SYGVKD in the germline V gene. This CDR3 is built from 20 residues. The J segment lost 4 bases and the V segment lost 2 bases, leaving 16 bases of the junction unmatched. This CDR3 is CAISEPLAGGLAYEADTQYF. The CDR3 bases are TGTGCCATCAGTGAGCCCCTAGCGGGGGGGCTGGCCTATGAGGCAGATACGCAGTATTTT.

The count of this clonotype is one. A much larger clone is a single base away; this may be a read error. The chain has TRBV12-3 or TRBV12-4 and TRBJ1-5; D is undetermined. V was shortened by 5 bases and J by 7 bases, with 15 bases between the two germline ends. There are 14 residues in the CDR3. DNA for the CDR3: TGTGCCAGCAGTGAGACTGGGAGACGGCAGCCCCAGCATTTT. Its translation is CASSETGRRQPQHF.

This clonotype was detected only a few times. The chain combines TRBV7-2 with TRBJ1-4; 9 nucleotides match TRBD1. This CDR3 comprises 15 residues. With 2 bases clipped from V and 7 bases from J, the junction kept 5 bases outside the gene matches. CDR1 is SGHTA and CDR2 is FQGNSA in the germline V gene. CDR3 sequence (DNA): TGTGCCAGCAGCTTATCTACAGGGGGCGGTGAAAAACTGTTTTTT. It specifies CASSLSTGGGEKLFF. The full variable domain, with the rest looked up from reference TRBV7-2 and TRBJ1-4, is GAGVSQSPSNKVTEKGKDVELRCDPISGHTALYWYRQSLGQGLEFLIYFQGNSAPDKSGLPSDRFSAERTGGSVSTLTIQRTQQEDSAVYLCASSLSTGGGEKLFFGSGTQLSVL.

The J gene is TRBJ1-4, the V gene TRBV10-3; no definite D call. The CDR3 sequence is 15 residues long. V dropped 0 bases and J dropped 3 bases, with 8 bases sitting between them. The V gene's germline CDR1 is ENHRY and CDR2 SYGVKD. The CDR3 loop reads CAISESAGSNEKLFF. The CDR3 DNA reads as TGTGCCATCAGTGAGTCAGCGGGATCTAATGAAAAACTGTTTTTT.

This clonotype was recorded at least ten times. The chain couples TRBV28 to TRBJ2-1; tentatively, D is TRBD1 (6 bases). Germline CDR1 and CDR2: MDHEN and SYDVKM. The CDR3 loop spans 18 amino acids. V lost 4 bases and J lost 0, with 19 bases in between. This chain's CDR3 is CASSSDITGLGSYNEQFF. CDR3 bases: TGTGCCAGCAGTTCGGACATAACAGGGTTAGGCTCCTACAATGAGCAGTTCTTC. Drawing the rest from reference TRBV28 and TRBJ2-1, the complete variable domain is DVKVTQSSRYLVKRTGEKVFLECVQDMDHENMFWYRQDPGLGLRLIYFSYDVKMKEKGDIPEGYSVSREKKERFSLILESASTNQTSMYLCASSSDITGLGSYNEQFFGPGTRLTVL.

This clonotype was seen only a few times. This chain connects TRBV15 to TRBJ2-7; 7 bases are shared with TRBD1. Germline CDR1 and CDR2: LNHNV and YYDKDF (reference sequence). The CDR3 covers 17 residues. V was pared by 1 base and J by 0 bases, with 9 bases of the junction left unmatched. CDR3 coding DNA: TGTGCCACCAGCAGAGTATATGGGACAGAGAGCTCCTACGAGCAGTACTTC. Residues: CATSRVYGTESSYEQYF.

This clonotype has a count of ten or more. J is TRBJ1-1 and V is TRBV6-5; 7 bases agree with TRBD1. The CDR3 totals 16 residues. Germline loops: CDR1 MNHEY, CDR2 SVGAGI. Trimming at V came to 4 bases and at J to 0 bases, leaving 8 bases not matched to a gene. In nucleotides, the CDR3 is TGTGCCAGCAGTTTACGACAGGGCGATATGAACACTGAAGCTTTCTTT. Amino acid sequence: CASSLRQGDMNTEAFF.

This clonotype has only a few counts. The V and J genes are TRBV18 and TRBJ1-1, with D maybe TRBD1 (6 bases). CDR1 is KGHSH and CDR2 is LQKENI in the germline V gene. The CDR3 totals 14 residues. V was clipped by 8 bases and J by 7 bases, with 20 bases between them. CDR3 sequence reads: CASPGIDRNGEAFF. As DNA, the CDR3 is TGTGCCAGCCCAGGAATCGACAGGAACGGTGAAGCTTTCTTT.

The sample holds a few counts of this clonotype. The rearrangement joins TRBV3-1 to TRBJ1-1; maybe TRBD1 (5 bases). V was trimmed by 1 base and J by 7 bases, leaving 16 bases between them. The CDR3 covers 15 residues. Germline CDR1 LGHDT, CDR2 YNNKEL (reference sequence). The CDR3 region is CASSQGSGRGLEAFF. The CDR3 DNA is TGTGCCAGCAGCCAAGGAAGTGGGAGGGGACTTGAAGCTTTCTTT.

The table lists this clonotype with many counts. The chain uses TRBV7-9 and TRBJ1-2; tentatively, D is TRBD1 (5 bases). Germline V gene sequence: CDR1 SEHNR, CDR2 FQNEAQ (reference sequence). V was cut by 5 bases and J by 4 bases, with 20 bases left in between. The CDR3 is 16 residues long. CDR3: CASSQAGQSEVYGYTF. As DNA, the CDR3 is TGTGCCAGCAGCCAAGCAGGACAATCGGAGGTCTATGGCTACACCTTC.

The chain joins TRBV5-6 to TRBJ2-7, with 8 bases that match TRBD1. There are 16 residues in the CDR3. Per germline, CDR1 SGHDT and CDR2 YYEEEE. V shed 2 bases, J shed 2 bases, and the junction held 9 bases outside the gene matches. CDR3 nucleotides: TGTGCCAGCAGCTTCAACAGGGGGACCTCGGCCTACGAGCAGTACTTC. Translating gives CASSFNRGTSAYEQYF.

The V call is TRBV3-1, the J call TRBJ2-7; D not resolved. The ends were cut back, 1 base at V and 2 bases at J, with 12 bases in the middle. The CDR3 length is 15 residues. Per germline, CDR1 LGHDT and CDR2 YNNKEL (reference sequence). The CDR3 protein is CASSQGATLTYEQYF. In DNA form, the CDR3 reads TGTGCCAGCAGCCAAGGCGCGACGTTAACCTACGAGCAGTACTTC.

CDR3 DNA: TGCGCCAGCAGCCAATCCATCAAGGTCAACTATGGCTACACCTTC. It translates to CASSQSIKVNYGYTF. V usage is TRBV4-3 and J usage is TRBJ1-2; D not certain. Between the trimmed V and J ends, which lost 2 bases and 2 bases, there was a span of 12 bases. Germline assignment: CDR1 LGHNA and CDR2 YSLEER. This CDR3 spans 15 amino acids.